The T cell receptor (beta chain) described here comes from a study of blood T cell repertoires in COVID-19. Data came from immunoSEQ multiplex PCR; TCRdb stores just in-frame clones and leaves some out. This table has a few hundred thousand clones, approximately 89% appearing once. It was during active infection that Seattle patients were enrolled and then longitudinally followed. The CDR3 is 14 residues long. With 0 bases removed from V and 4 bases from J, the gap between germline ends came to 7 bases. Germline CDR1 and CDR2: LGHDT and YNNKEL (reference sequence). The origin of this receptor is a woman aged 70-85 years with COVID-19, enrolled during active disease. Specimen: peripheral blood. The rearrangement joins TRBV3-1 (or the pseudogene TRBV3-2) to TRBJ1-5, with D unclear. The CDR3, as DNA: TGTGCCAGCAGCCAAGATTGGCGGAATCAGCCCCAGCATTTT. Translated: CASSQDWRNQPQHF.